The T cell receptor beta chain under discussion was sequenced for a study of cytomegalovirus exposure and HLA in healthy donors. Study conclusions and caveats: A list of 150 or so TCR beta chains associated with cytomegalovirus was given. Presence/absence results assume similar sequencing depth per donor, which may not hold.

The PCR had 60 Vbeta and 13 Jbeta primers. Libraries were prepared by immunoSEQ multiplex PCR; TCRdb keeps only in-frame clonotypes and omits some of them. The sample contains around 150,000 clones, approximately 79% of which appear only once. As concerns this clone: What it recognizes is unknown.

This CDR3 spans 13 amino acids. Trimming shortened V by 4 bases and J by 0 bases, and 7 bases separated the two germline ends. CDR1 SQVTM and CDR2 ANQGSEA come from the germline V gene. The sequenced sample consisted of PBMCs. V gene TRBV29-1 combines with J gene TRBJ1-5; D is undetermined. The TCR sequence derives from a young woman in good health and CMV-seronegative. DNA for the CDR3: TGCAGCGTTGCCCAGGATAGCAATCAGCCCCAGCATTTT. The encoded protein is CSVAQDSNQPQHF.